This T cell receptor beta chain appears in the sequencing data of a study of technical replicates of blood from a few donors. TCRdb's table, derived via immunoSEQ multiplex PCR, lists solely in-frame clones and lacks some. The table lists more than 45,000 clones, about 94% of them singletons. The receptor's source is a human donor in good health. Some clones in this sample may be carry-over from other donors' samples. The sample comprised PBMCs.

DNA for the CDR3: TGTGCCAGCAGCCCCGCAGACAATGAGCAGTTCTTC. As protein: CASSPADNEQFF. The V gene is TRBV7-2, the J gene TRBJ2-1; D unresolved. The CDR3 runs 12 residues. Germline assignment: CDR1 SGHTA and CDR2 FQGNSA. Trimming stripped 5 bases from V and 5 bases from J, with 7 bases between.